Following are 25 T cell receptor beta chains from one sample sequenced in a study of beta chain features in type 1 diabetes. Study observations and caveats: For Type 1 diabetes patients, all four CD4+ subsets carried TCRB CDR3s that were moderately but significantly shorter.

No antigen has been identified for these receptors. Every isolated RNA sample was fully reverse transcribed, so sequencing captured expressed TCRB transcripts. Method: immunoSEQ multiplex PCR; TCRdb's copy keeps in-frame clones and lacks some. The table has 300,000 or so clones, 13% to 15% seen once. Sequencing was done on a sample of naive CD4+ T cells from blood. These receptors were taken from a man aged 30 to 45 with type 1 diabetes.

About this clone itself: One end of the junction varies from germline; a read error may be responsible. The chain links TRBV30 to TRBJ2-3; D remains ambiguous. The CDR3 contains 11 residues. CDR1 and CDR2 from the germline V gene are GTSNPN and SVGIG (reference sequence). This chain's CDR3 is CALSGADTQYF. DNA of the CDR3: TGTGCCTTGAGTGGCGCAGATACGCAGTATTTT.

CDR3 DNA: TGTGCCAGCAGGCGCTCTGGGGCCAACGTCCTGACTTTC. Protein product: CASRRSGANVLTF. The V call is TRBV6-5, the J call TRBJ2-6; no definite D call. V gave up 6 bases and J gave up 0 bases, with 3 bases separating them. From germline, CDR1 is MNHEY and CDR2 SVGAGI. The CDR3 contains 13 residues.

This clone was observed a handful of times. The chain uses TRBV9 and TRBJ2-1; 7 bases line up with TRBD2. The V gene end was trimmed by 0 bases and the J gene end by 14 bases; junction bases not matched to a gene: 8. The CDR3 runs to 13 residues. Germline V gene sequence: CDR1 SGDLS, CDR2 YYNGEE. CDR3 nucleotides: TGTGCCAGCAGCGTAGAGTTTAGCGGGCGGGAGTTCTTC. It encodes CASSVEFSGREFF. The full variable domain, completed using reference TRBV9 and TRBJ2-1, is DSGVTQTPKHLITATGQRVTLRCSPRSGDLSVYWYQQSLDQGLQFLIQYYNGEERAKGNILERFSAQQFPDLHSELNLSSLELGDSALYFCASSVEFSGREFFGPGTRLTVL.

There are a few counts of this clone. This chain links TRBV7-9 with TRBJ1-1; 12 bases line up with TRBD1. There are 15 residues in the CDR3. The junction had 5 bases not matched to a gene; V was cut back by 5 bases and J by 4 bases. The germline CDR1 and CDR2 sequences are SEHNR and FQNEAQ (reference sequence). The CDR3 here is CASSVGQGAFTEAFF. As DNA, the CDR3 is TGTGCCAGCAGCGTGGGACAGGGGGCTTTCACTGAAGCTTTCTTT.

This clone was seen a few times. The genes are TRBV25-1 and TRBJ1-1; 7 nucleotides line up with TRBD1. The CDR3 spans 16 residues. In germline, CDR1 is MGHDK, CDR2 SYGVNS. With 1 base clipped from V and 1 base from J, the junction kept 6 bases outside the gene matches. In DNA, the CDR3 is TGTGCCAGCAGTGAATTAACGACAGGGAGGAACACTGAAGCTTTCTTT. This codes for CASSELTTGRNTEAFF.

This chain connects TRBV10-3 to TRBJ2-7; 10 nucleotides align to TRBD2. Germline V gene data show CDR1 as ENHRY and CDR2 as SYGVKD. Losses at the gene ends were 6 bases for V and 5 bases for J; bases not matched to a gene: 10. This CDR3 spans 15 amino acids. CDR3 bases: TGTGCCATCAGCAGTCTAGCGGGAGCGGCTAACGAGCAGTACTTC. Translated: CAISSLAGAANEQYF.

The rearrangement joins TRBV5-4 to TRBJ2-5; TRBD2 matches at 10 bases. V was pared by 3 bases and J by 2 bases, with 4 bases of the junction left unmatched. Germline V gene sequence: CDR1 SGHNT, CDR2 YYREEE (reference sequence). The CDR3 consists of 15 residues. The CDR3 here is CASSYKLAGQETQYF. The CDR3 DNA reads TGTGCCAGCAGCTACAAACTAGCGGGGCAAGAGACCCAGTACTTC.

This clone was counted only a few times. The rearrangement uses TRBV5-1 and TRBJ2-1; 9 bases fit TRBD2. This CDR3 region has 14 residues. V lost 5 bases, J lost 3 bases, and 3 bases stayed unmatched. From germline, CDR1 is SGHRS and CDR2 YFSETQ. The CDR3: CASRSSGIYNEQFF. CDR3 in DNA: TGCGCCAGCAGGTCTAGCGGGATCTACAATGAGCAGTTCTTC.

This clone was found a few times. The J gene is TRBJ2-5, the V gene TRBV5-4; 7 nucleotides align to TRBD1. The J segment lost 5 bases and the V segment lost 4 bases, leaving 8 bases of the junction unmatched. Germline V CDR1 and CDR2: SGHNT, YYREEE (reference sequence). The CDR3 has 14 residues. CDR3 amino acids: CASSRDRDGETQYF. The CDR3 coding sequence is TGTGCCAGCAGCCGTGACAGGGATGGGGAGACCCAGTACTTC. The full variable domain, its missing parts supplied by reference TRBV5-4 and TRBJ2-5, is ETGVTQSPTHLIKTRGQQVTLRCSSQSGHNTVSWYQQALGQGPQFIFQYYREEENGRGNFPPRFSGLQFPNYSSELNVNALELDDSALYLCASSRDRDGETQYFGPGTRLLVL.

The V and J genes are TRBV2 and TRBJ2-3; 9 nucleotides align to TRBD1. V lost 8 bases to trimming and J lost 5 bases; unmatched junction nucleotides: 8. In germline, CDR1 is SNHLY, CDR2 FYNNEI. CDR3 length: 14 amino acids. The CDR3 protein is CASWRTGAGDTQYF. CDR3 DNA sequence: TGTGCCAGCTGGAGGACAGGGGCCGGAGATACGCAGTATTTT.

This clone occurred a few times. The chain links TRBV7-3 to TRBJ2-3; 9 nucleotides match TRBD2. V shed 6 bases and J 0 bases; nucleotides not matched to a gene: 7. CDR3 length: 16 amino acids. CDR1 and CDR2 from the germline V gene are SGHTA and FQGTGA. The DNA of the CDR3 is TGTGCCAGCAGTCCTCTAGCGGGAACGAGCACAGATACGCAGTATTTT. Its protein is CASSPLAGTSTDTQYF.

This chain joins TRBV5-1 and TRBJ2-2; D may be TRBD2 (5 bases). Germline CDR1 is SGHRS and CDR2 is YFSETQ. The V end was cut by 4 bases, the J end by 1 base, with 11 bases between. The length of the CDR3 is 15 residues. CDR3 protein: CASSLSEGNTGELFF. The CDR3 region has the DNA TGCGCCAGCAGCCTCTCAGAGGGGAACACCGGGGAGCTGTTTTTT.

The genes are TRBV5-4 and TRBJ2-2; maybe TRBD1 (6 bases). V shed 4 bases and J shed 6 bases, with 13 bases lying between them. This CDR3 spans 14 amino acids. CDR1 is SGHNT and CDR2 is YYREEE in the germline V gene (reference sequence). CDR3 amino acids: CASSQQTGSGELFF. Written as DNA, the CDR3 is TGTGCCAGCAGCCAACAAACAGGGTCCGGGGAGCTGTTTTTT.

This clone has more than one count but fewer than ten. The chain uses TRBV28 and TRBJ2-7; D is perhaps TRBD2 (5 bases). This CDR3 is 13 amino acids long. The V end lost 3 bases, the J end lost 3 bases, and 9 bases lay between the germline ends. Germline V CDR1 and CDR2: MDHEN, SYDVKM. CDR3 bases: TGTGCCAGCAGTTTGGGAGACCACTACGAGCAGTACTTC. Translating it yields CASSLGDHYEQYF.

The chain couples TRBV7-3 to TRBJ1-1; no clear D. V dropped 5 bases and J dropped 0 bases, with 7 bases sitting between them. Germline loops: CDR1 SGHTA, CDR2 FQGTGA. The CDR3 runs to 13 residues. The CDR3 DNA reads TGTGCCAGCAGCAGCGGTATGAACACTGAAGCTTTCTTT. Protein product: CASSSGMNTEAFF.

This clone has just a few counts. This rearrangement joins TRBV7-2 to TRBJ2-3, with a weak D call TRBD1 (5 bases). The CDR3 extends over 11 amino acids. V gave up 8 bases and J gave up 4 bases, with 7 bases separating them. Germline lookup yields CDR1 SGHTA and CDR2 FQGNSA. Written as DNA, the CDR3 is TGTGCCAGCGGCAGGGCAGATACGCAGTATTTT. Translated: CASGRADTQYF. The entire variable domain, with the rest obtained from reference TRBV7-2 and TRBJ2-3, is as follows: GAGVSQSPSNKVTEKGKDVELRCDPISGHTALYWYRQSLGQGLEFLIYFQGNSAPDKSGLPSDRFSAERTGGSVSTLTIQRTQQEDSAVYLCASGRADTQYFGPGTRLTVL.

J is TRBJ1-2 and V is TRBV7-2; 9 bases agree with TRBD1. The CDR3 totals 15 residues. CDR1 SGHTA and CDR2 FQGNSA come from the germline V gene. Trimming removed 4 bases from V and 4 bases from J; junction bases left unmatched: 7. The CDR3 loop is CASSSTGGAFYGYTF. As DNA, the CDR3 is TGTGCCAGCAGCTCCACAGGGGGCGCATTCTATGGCTACACCTTC.

In this sample, this clone turned up a few times. The J gene is TRBJ2-4, the V gene TRBV4-2; D is possibly TRBD1 (5 bases). The ends were cut back, 3 bases at V and 2 bases at J, with 14 bases in the middle. The CDR3 runs 16 residues. Germline lookup yields CDR1 LGHNA and CDR2 YNFKEQ. CDR3 nucleotides: TGTGCCAGCAGCCATAGGCTAGGGGCCTCCAAAAACATTCAGTACTTC. Residues: CASSHRLGASKNIQYF.

This clone was seen a handful of times. The chain joins TRBV15 to TRBJ2-5; 8 nucleotides line up with TRBD2. The CDR3 consists of 14 residues. CDR1 is LNHNV and CDR2 is YYDKDF in the germline V gene (reference sequence). J lost 4 bases, V lost 5 bases, and 6 bases had no gene match. CDR3 loop: CATSVGREGETQYF. The CDR3 nucleotides read TGTGCCACCAGCGTAGGCCGGGAGGGAGAGACCCAGTACTTC.

The rearrangement uses TRBV6-4 and TRBJ2-3; possible D gene TRBD2, 6 bases. The CDR3 contains 14 residues. From germline, CDR1 is MRHNA and CDR2 SNTAGT. Trimming took off 4 bases at V and 1 base at J, with 9 bases between the two ends. The CDR3 reads CASSVERGTDTQYF. CDR3 DNA sequence: TGTGCCAGCAGTGTTGAGCGGGGCACAGATACGCAGTATTTT.

This clone appeared a few times. The DNA of the CDR3 is TGTGCCAGCAGTTTATCCCCAGGCGAAGCTTTCTTT. It is translated as CASSLSPGEAFF. The V gene is TRBV27, the J gene TRBJ1-1; D is ambiguous. The V gene lost 0 bases and the J gene lost 8 bases, with 7 bases spanning the gap. CDR1 and CDR2 (germline): MNHEY, SMNVEV (reference sequence). This CDR3 is built from 12 residues.

The V gene is TRBV29-1, the J gene TRBJ2-7, with TRBD2 matching over 9 bases. CDR3 length: 16 amino acids. Germline CDR1 and CDR2: SQVTM and ANQGSEA. Trimming removed 0 bases from V and 2 bases from J; junction bases left unmatched: 8. The CDR3 is CSVEDIGVAGAYEQYF. The CDR3 DNA reads TGCAGCGTTGAAGATATTGGTGTAGCGGGAGCCTACGAGCAGTACTTC.

Only a few counts were recorded for this clone. The V gene is TRBV2, the J gene TRBJ2-7, with TRBD1 identical over 8 bases. Germline V CDR1 and CDR2: SNHLY, FYNNEI. Trimming removed 8 bases from V and 0 bases from J; junction bases left unmatched: 6. CDR3 length equals 14 residues. CDR3 in amino acids: CASRTGSGSYEQYF. CDR3 coding DNA: TGTGCCAGCCGGACAGGGTCCGGCTCCTACGAGCAGTACTTC.

V is TRBV7-3 and J is TRBJ2-3; TRBD2 matches at 7 bases. Germline V gene sequence: CDR1 SGHTA, CDR2 FQGTGA. V shed 4 bases, J shed 2 bases, and the junction held 6 bases outside the gene matches. The CDR3 consists of 15 residues. The CDR3 region has the DNA TGTGCCAGCAGCTGGGGGGGGACTGCCACAGATACGCAGTATTTT. It codes for CASSWGGTATDTQYF.

This clone appeared a few times. The V gene is TRBV29-1, the J gene TRBJ2-3; the D gene is possibly TRBD2 (5 bases). Trimming stripped 5 bases from V and 0 bases from J, with 9 bases between. This CDR3 region has 13 residues. Looked up from germline, CDR1 is SQVTM and CDR2 is ANQGSEA. Here the CDR3 reads CSVSGGSTDTQYF. CDR3 nucleotide sequence: TGCAGCGTTTCCGGCGGGAGCACAGATACGCAGTATTTT.